This T cell receptor beta chain originates from a study of T cell responses to AZD1222 COVID-19 vaccine. The CDR3 has 11 residues. CDR1 and CDR2 from the germline V gene are DFQATT and SNEGSKA (reference sequence). Trimming left V 6 bases short and J 4 bases short, with 10 bases between. Assay: immunoSEQ multiplex PCR; the TCRdb copy retains only in-frame clones and omits some. The sample yields over 100,000 clones, around 87% seen once. This clonotype was obtained from an adult who received the AZD1222 COVID-19 vaccine. This sample comprised peripheral blood, obtained 28 days after the second AZD1222 dose. The rearrangement uses TRBV20-1 and TRBJ2-7, with TRBD1 as a possible D gene (5 bases). The CDR3 spells CSASTGYEQYF. The CDR3 bases are TGCAGTGCAAGTACAGGTTACGAGCAGTACTTC.